The clone carrying this TCR beta chain was counted between two and nine times. Its antigen is currently unknown. The length of the CDR3 is 14 residues. CDR1 is MNHNY and CDR2 is SVGAGI in the germline V gene (reference sequence). Trimming removed 6 bases at V and 5 bases at J, with 16 bases between. The record originates from a study of beta chain features in type 1 diabetes. About the study: Age, gender and cell yields were similar between patients and healthy donors. General study findings and limits: Relative to healthy donors, patients appeared to have naive, central memory and Treg TCRB repertoires that were more similar.

TCRB transcripts that were expressed got sequenced, as all of the isolated RNA had been reverse transcribed. TCRdb's table, derived via immunoSEQ multiplex PCR, lists solely in-frame clones and lacks some. The sample lists 860,000 or so clones; roughly 15% were seen once. The source is a woman aged 18-35 years in good health. V is TRBV6-6 and J is TRBJ1-1; D is perhaps TRBD1 (6 bases). Sequencing was done on a sample of naive CD4+ T cells from blood. CDR3 amino acids: CASRMAGVRTEAFF. CDR3 coding DNA: TGTGCCAGCAGGATGGCAGGGGTGAGGACTGAAGCTTTCTTT.